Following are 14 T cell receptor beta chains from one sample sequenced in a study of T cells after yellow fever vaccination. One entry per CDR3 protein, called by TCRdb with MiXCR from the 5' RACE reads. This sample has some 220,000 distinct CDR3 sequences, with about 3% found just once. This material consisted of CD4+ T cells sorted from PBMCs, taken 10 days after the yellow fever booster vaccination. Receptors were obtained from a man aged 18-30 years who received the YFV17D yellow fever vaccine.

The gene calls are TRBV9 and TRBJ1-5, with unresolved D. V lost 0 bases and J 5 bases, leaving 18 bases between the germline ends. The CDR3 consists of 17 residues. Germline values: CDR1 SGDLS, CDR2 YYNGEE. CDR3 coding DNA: TGTGCCAGCAGCGTAGTTCGGGAAGACTCCCCTCATCAGCCCCAGCATTTT. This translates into CASSVVREDSPHQPQHF.

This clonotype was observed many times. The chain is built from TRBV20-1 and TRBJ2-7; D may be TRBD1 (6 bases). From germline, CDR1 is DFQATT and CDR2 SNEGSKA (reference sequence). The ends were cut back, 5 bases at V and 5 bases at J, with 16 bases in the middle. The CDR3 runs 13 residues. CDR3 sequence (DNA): TGCAGTGCTTCGGACAGTGCAGAAGACGAGCAGTACTTC. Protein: CSASDSAEDEQYF.

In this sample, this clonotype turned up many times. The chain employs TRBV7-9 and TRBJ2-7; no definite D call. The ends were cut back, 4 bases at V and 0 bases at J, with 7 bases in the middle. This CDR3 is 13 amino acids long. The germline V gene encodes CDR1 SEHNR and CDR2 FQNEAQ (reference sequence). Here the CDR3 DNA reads TGTGCCAGCAGCTCCGGGTCCTCCTACGAGCAGTACGTC. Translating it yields CASSSGSSYEQYV.

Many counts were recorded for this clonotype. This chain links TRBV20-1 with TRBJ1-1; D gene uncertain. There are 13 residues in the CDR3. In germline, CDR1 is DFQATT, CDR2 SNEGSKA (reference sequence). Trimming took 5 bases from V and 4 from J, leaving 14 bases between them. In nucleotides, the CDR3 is TGCAGTGCTCCGAGGGTGGAGGGCACTGAAGCTTTCTTT. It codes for CSAPRVEGTEAFF.

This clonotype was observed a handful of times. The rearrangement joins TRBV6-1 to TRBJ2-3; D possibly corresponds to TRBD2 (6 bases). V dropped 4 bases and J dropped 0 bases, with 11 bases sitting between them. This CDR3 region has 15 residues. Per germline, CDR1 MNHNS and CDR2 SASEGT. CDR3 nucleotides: TGTGCCAGCAGTGTAGGGACTTTGAGCACAGATACGCAGTATTTT. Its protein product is CASSVGTLSTDTQYF.

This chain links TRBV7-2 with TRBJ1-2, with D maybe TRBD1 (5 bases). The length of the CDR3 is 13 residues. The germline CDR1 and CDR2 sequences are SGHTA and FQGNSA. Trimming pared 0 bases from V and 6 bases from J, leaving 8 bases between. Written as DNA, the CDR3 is TGTGCCAGCAGCTTAGCGGGGGGTGATGGCTACACCTTC. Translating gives CASSLAGGDGYTF.

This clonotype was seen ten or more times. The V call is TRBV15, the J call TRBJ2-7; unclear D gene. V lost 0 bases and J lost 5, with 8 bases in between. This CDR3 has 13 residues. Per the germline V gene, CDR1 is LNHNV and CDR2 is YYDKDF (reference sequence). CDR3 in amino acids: CATSRDLLNEQYF. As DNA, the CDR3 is TGTGCCACCAGCAGAGATCTCTTGAACGAGCAGTACTTC.

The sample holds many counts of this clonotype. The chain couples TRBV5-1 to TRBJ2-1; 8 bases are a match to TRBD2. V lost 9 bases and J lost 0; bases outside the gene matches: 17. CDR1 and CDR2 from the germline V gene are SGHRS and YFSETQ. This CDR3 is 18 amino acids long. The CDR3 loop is CATSPGGGALSSYNEQFF. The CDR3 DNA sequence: TGCGCCACTTCCCCGGGGGGGGGGGCCCTTAGCTCCTACAATGAGCAGTTCTTC.

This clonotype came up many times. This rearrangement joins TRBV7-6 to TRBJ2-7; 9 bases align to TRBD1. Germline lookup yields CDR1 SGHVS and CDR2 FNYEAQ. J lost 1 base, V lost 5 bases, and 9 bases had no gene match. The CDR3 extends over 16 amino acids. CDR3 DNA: TGTGCCAGCAGCCAGGGACAGGGAATCTTATCCTACGAGCAGTACTTC. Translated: CASSQGQGILSYEQYF.

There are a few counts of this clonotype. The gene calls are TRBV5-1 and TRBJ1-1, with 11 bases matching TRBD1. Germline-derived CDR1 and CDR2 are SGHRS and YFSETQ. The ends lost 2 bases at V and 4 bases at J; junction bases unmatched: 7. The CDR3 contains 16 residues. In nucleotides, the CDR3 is TGCGCCAGCAGCTTACCCGGGACAGGGGGAGGCACTGAAGCTTTCTTT. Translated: CASSLPGTGGGTEAFF.

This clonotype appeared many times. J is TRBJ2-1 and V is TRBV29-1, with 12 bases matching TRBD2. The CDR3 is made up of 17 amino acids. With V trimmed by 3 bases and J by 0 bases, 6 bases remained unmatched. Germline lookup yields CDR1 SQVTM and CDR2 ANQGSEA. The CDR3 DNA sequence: TGCAGCGTTGATGGGACTAGCGGGTCCAGCTCCTACAATGAGCAGTTCTTC. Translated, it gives CSVDGTSGSSSYNEQFF.

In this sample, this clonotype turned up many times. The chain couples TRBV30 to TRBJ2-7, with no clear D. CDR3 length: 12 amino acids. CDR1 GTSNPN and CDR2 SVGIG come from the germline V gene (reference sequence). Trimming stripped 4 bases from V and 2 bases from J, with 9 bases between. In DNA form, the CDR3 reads TGTGCCTGGACCACCGAGGCCTACGAGCAGTACTTC. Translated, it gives CAWTTEAYEQYF.

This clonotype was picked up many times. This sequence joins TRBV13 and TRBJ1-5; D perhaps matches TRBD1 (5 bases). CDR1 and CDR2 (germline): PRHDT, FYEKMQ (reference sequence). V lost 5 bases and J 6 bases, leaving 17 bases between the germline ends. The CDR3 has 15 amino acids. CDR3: CASSPRTGRSQPQHF. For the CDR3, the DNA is TGTGCCAGCAGCCCTCGGACGGGGCGGTCTCAGCCCCAGCATTTT.

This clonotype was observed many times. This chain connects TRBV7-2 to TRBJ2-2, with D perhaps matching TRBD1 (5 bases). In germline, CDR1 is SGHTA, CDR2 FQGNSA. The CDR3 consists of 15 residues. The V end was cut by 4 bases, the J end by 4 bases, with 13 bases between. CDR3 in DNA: TGTGCCAGCAGCTGGGTCGTGGACACCACCGGGGAGCTGTTTTTT. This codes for CASSWVVDTTGELFF.